These 5 T cell receptor beta chains came from one sample sequenced in a study of metastatic and nonmetastatic thyroid tumors. Among the patients, none had received any treatment before thyroid surgery. TCRdb recomputed clones from the PCR reads via MiXCR. This sample has 15,000 to 20,000 clones; 28% occur once, and the top ten carry over 9.5%. Sequencing was done on a sample of tumor tissue. The receptors shown here come from a female donor with papillary thyroid cancer or a benign thyroid nodule (not recorded which). Some clones in this sample may be carry-over from other donors' samples.

This clone was counted a few times. This rearrangement joins TRBV28 to TRBJ2-7; maybe TRBD1 (6 bases). The CDR3 length is 14 residues. The germline CDR1 and CDR2 sequences are MDHEN and SYDVKM. V gave up 3 bases and J gave up 6 bases, with 15 bases separating them. Written as DNA, the CDR3 is TGTGCCAGCAGTTTTGTGGGCAGGGGCCTCGAGCAGTACTTC. Its translation: CASSFVGRGLEQYF. Using reference TRBV28 and TRBJ2-7 for the parts outside the CDR3, the full variable domain is DVKVTQSSRYLVKRTGEKVFLECVQDMDHENMFWYRQDPGLGLRLIYFSYDVKMKEKGDIPEGYSVSREKKERFSLILESASTNQTSMYLCASSFVGRGLEQYFGPGTRLTVT.

In this sample, this clone turned up many times. The gene calls are TRBV20-1 and TRBJ2-5, with a tentative D call TRBD1 (6 bases). CDR3 length equals 12 residues. V was cut by 6 bases and J by 3 bases, with 11 bases left in between. Germline assignment: CDR1 DFQATT and CDR2 SNEGSKA (reference sequence). CDR3 sequence (DNA): TGCAGTGCGGGGACACCAAAAGAGACCCAGTACTTC. Residues: CSAGTPKETQYF.

This clone is labeled as medium-sized. This rearrangement joins TRBV27 to TRBJ2-7; 9 nucleotides align to TRBD2. V shed 3 bases and J 4 bases; nucleotides not matched to a gene: 4. Germline V CDR1 and CDR2: MNHEY, SMNVEV (reference sequence). CDR3 size: 14 residues. CDR3: CASSFSGRRYEQYF. The DNA of the CDR3 is TGTGCCAGCAGTTTTAGCGGGAGAAGGTACGAGCAGTACTTC.

This chain uses TRBV18 with TRBJ2-7; 7 nucleotides match TRBD1. Germline V lookup: CDR1 KGHSH, CDR2 LQKENI. The ends lost 3 bases at V and 0 bases at J; junction bases unmatched: 11. The CDR3 extends over 17 amino acids. Here the CDR3 reads CASSPPAGDRDSYEQYF. The CDR3 DNA follows: TGTGCCAGCTCACCTCCCGCCGGGGACAGAGACTCCTACGAGCAGTACTTC.

Note on this clone: Germline is not matched at one junction end, which may reflect a read error. The chain carries TRBV7-9 and TRBJ1-1; 7 positions agree with TRBD1. From germline, CDR1 is SEHNR and CDR2 FQNEAQ (reference sequence). The CDR3 is made up of 14 amino acids. The CDR3 coding sequence is TGTGCCAGCAGCTTAGCGCCGGGACAGTGCGAAGTTTTCTTT. Encoded protein: CASSLAPGQCEVFF.